The entry below gives a single TCR beta chain sequence along with its context. V was pared by 10 bases and J by 0 bases, with 15 bases of the junction left unmatched. The CDR3 consists of 16 residues. Germline V CDR1 and CDR2: SGDLS, YYNGEE. Produced via immunoSEQ multiplex PCR; TCRdb's table is partial and in-frame only. The data contain about 200,000 clones, about 88% of them singletons. These data come from a study of blood T cell repertoires in COVID-19. Study background: Sites across the United States, Italy and Spain contributed samples from acute and convalescent COVID-19. Sample material is recorded as cDNA or gDNA derived from T cells, B-cell-depleted T cells, or PBMCs.

Enrolled through a virtual design, the participants were between 18 and 89 years of age and came from under 25 US areas. Clinical history as reported by participants underpinned cohort assignment. The sequencing input was PBMCs or T cells enriched from blood (not recorded which). The chain recombines TRBV9 with TRBJ2-7; TRBD2 matches at 8 bases. The receptor was derived from a woman aged 40 to 55 with acute COVID-19. This CDR3 is CARRREGGMGSYEQYF. DNA of the CDR3: TGTGCCCGCCGCCGGGAGGGGGGGATGGGCTCCTACGAGCAGTACTTC.